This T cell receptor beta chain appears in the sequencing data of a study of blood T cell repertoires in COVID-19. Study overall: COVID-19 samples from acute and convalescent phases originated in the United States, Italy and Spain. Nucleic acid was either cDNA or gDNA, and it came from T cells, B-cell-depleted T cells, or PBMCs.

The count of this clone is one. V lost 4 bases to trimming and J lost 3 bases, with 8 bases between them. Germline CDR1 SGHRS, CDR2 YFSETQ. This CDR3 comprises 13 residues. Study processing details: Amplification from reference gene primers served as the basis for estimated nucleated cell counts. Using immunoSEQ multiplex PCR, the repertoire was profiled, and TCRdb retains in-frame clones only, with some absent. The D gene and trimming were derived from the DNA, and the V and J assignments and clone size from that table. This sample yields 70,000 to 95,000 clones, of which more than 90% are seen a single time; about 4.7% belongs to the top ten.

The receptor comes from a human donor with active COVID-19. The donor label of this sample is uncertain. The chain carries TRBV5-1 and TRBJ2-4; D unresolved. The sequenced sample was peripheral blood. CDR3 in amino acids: CASSEFGKNIQYF. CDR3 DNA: TGCGCCAGCAGCGAGTTCGGCAAAAACATTCAGTACTTC.